This TCR beta chain was identified in a study of T cell responses to AZD1222 COVID-19 vaccine. With respect to this clone: Its specificity is not known.

CDR3 length: 16 amino acids. The germline V gene encodes CDR1 SGHAT and CDR2 FQNNGV. Deletions cut 2 bases from V and 8 bases from J, with 21 bases between. General study points: The CD4 TCRs associated with vaccination extended across spike and predominated at 160-218 and 743-854. Clonal diversity was possibly underestimated; the donors were predominantly white British and more often female.

Assay used: immunoSEQ multiplex PCR; TCRdb lists only in-frame clones, some missing. The sample holds about 170,000 clones, 93% seen once. Sequencing used peripheral blood, obtained on day 0 of AZD1222 vaccination. V and J are TRBV11-2 and TRBJ1-2; D unclear. This TCR was sampled from an adult in good health. The CDR3 loop reads CASSLLGYTQKGGYTF. The CDR3 DNA reads as TGTGCCAGCAGCTTATTGGGCTATACACAAAAAGGGGGCTACACCTTC.